These 18 T cell receptor beta chains were sequenced from one sample in a study of Graves' ophthalmopathy and Graves' hyperthyroidism. Amplification of the TCR beta CDR3 regions used RNA transcripts (as template). Amplification began with first-round RT-PCR using HTBI primers, then second-round multiplex PCR was performed. TCRdb redid the calling of the multiplex PCR reads with MiXCR, one entry per CDR3 protein. The sample records about 210,000 distinct CDR3 sequences, under 30% being singletons. The material sequenced was peripheral blood. The receptors were gathered from a man in his fifties or sixties with Graves' ophthalmopathy.

Ten or more counts support this clonotype. The gene calls are TRBV5-1 and TRBJ2-7; TRBD1 aligns across 7 bases. The CDR3 contains 15 residues. The V segment lost 5 bases and the J segment 5 bases; nucleotides outside the gene matches: 13. Germline V gene data show CDR1 as SGHRS and CDR2 as YFSETQ. Here the CDR3 reads CASRLTPSTGNEQYF. CDR3 bases: TGCGCCAGCAGATTGACCCCATCGACAGGGAACGAGCAGTACTTC. The variable domain in full, with the rest retrieved from reference TRBV5-1 and TRBJ2-7, is KAGVTQTPRYLIKTRGQQVTLSCSPISGHRSVSWYQQTPGQGLQFLFEYFSETQRNKGNFPGRFSGRQFSNSRSEMNVSTLELGDSALYLCASRLTPSTGNEQYFGPGTRLTVT.

This clonotype was recorded many times. The chain has TRBV4-1 and TRBJ1-1, with D maybe TRBD1 (5 bases). Germline V gives CDR1 MGHRA, CDR2 YSYEKL. V was clipped by 0 bases and J by 3 bases, with 20 bases between them. The CDR3 runs to 18 residues. The DNA of the CDR3 is TGCGCCAGCAGCCAAGATCAGAACAGGCGTAGCCCGGACACTGAAGCTTTCTTT. The encoded protein is CASSQDQNRRSPDTEAFF.

This clonotype showed up many times. The chain carries TRBV28 and TRBJ2-7, with 10 bases identical to TRBD1. CDR3 length: 14 residues. With 6 bases clipped from V and 3 bases from J, the junction kept 5 bases outside the gene matches. Germline CDR1 MDHEN, CDR2 SYDVKM. The CDR3 coding sequence is TGTGCCAGCAGCATCGGGACAGGGGTCTACGAGCAGTACTTC. Its translation is CASSIGTGVYEQYF.

The chain combines TRBV6-1 with TRBJ1-5, with D possibly being TRBD1 (5 bases). Germline CDR1 reads MNHNS; CDR2 reads SASEGT. The V end lost 8 bases, the J end lost 9 bases, and 17 bases lay between the germline ends. The CDR3 runs to 13 residues. The CDR3 loop reads CASLLLSGGPQHF. CDR3 sequence (DNA): TGTGCCAGCCTACTCCTGTCCGGGGGGCCCCAGCATTTT.

This clonotype was observed at least ten times. The J gene is TRBJ1-3, the V gene TRBV11-2; TRBD1 agrees at 7 bases. The CDR3 contains 16 residues. In germline, CDR1 is SGHAT, CDR2 FQNNGV. J lost 3 bases, V lost 5 bases, and 10 bases had no gene match. The CDR3 DNA reads TGTGCCAGCAGCCCACGCCCGACAGGGCTTGGAAACACCATATATTTT. This codes for CASSPRPTGLGNTIYF. The entire variable domain, with the rest obtained from reference TRBV11-2 and TRBJ1-3, is as follows: EAGVAQSPRYKIIEKRQSVAFWCNPISGHATLYWYQQILGQGPKLLIQFQNNGVVDDSQLPKDRFSAERLKGVDSTLKIQPAKLEDSAVYLCASSPRPTGLGNTIYFGEGSWLTVV.

Only a few counts were recorded for this clonotype. The chain links TRBV6-1 to TRBJ2-7; D is possibly TRBD1 (6 bases). The V gene's germline CDR1 is MNHNS and CDR2 SASEGT. CDR3 length: 14 residues. Trimming stripped 5 bases from V and 2 bases from J, with 13 bases between. Here the CDR3 reads CASSMGAGPYEQYF. CDR3 nucleotide sequence: TGTGCCAGCAGTATGGGGGCAGGCCCCTACGAGCAGTACTTC.

This clonotype was counted at least ten times. V usage is TRBV28 and J usage is TRBJ2-7, with D tentatively TRBD2 (5 bases). The V gene lost 2 bases and the J gene lost 5 bases, with 16 bases spanning the gap. The CDR3 contains 15 residues. CDR1 is MDHEN, CDR2 SYDVKM, per germline. CDR3 DNA sequence: TGTGCCAGCAGTTTACCCCGGGATCGGACGGACGAGCAGTACTTC. Translating gives CASSLPRDRTDEQYF.

CDR3 in DNA: TGTGCCAGCAGTGACCGGACTACCTACGAGCAGTACTTC. Translating it yields CASSDRTTYEQYF. J is TRBJ2-7 and V is TRBV11-2; weak D call: TRBD2 (6 bases). With 6 bases removed from V and 2 bases from J, the gap between germline ends came to 11 bases. The CDR3 covers 13 residues. Per germline, CDR1 SGHAT and CDR2 FQNNGV. Variable domain in full (rest from reference TRBV11-2 and TRBJ2-7): EAGVAQSPRYKIIEKRQSVAFWCNPISGHATLYWYQQILGQGPKLLIQFQNNGVVDDSQLPKDRFSAERLKGVDSTLKIQPAKLEDSAVYLCASSDRTTYEQYFGPGTRLTVT.

Only a few counts were recorded for this clonotype. The V and J genes are TRBV30 and TRBJ2-5; 8 bases align to TRBD1. This CDR3 has 12 amino acids. Germline CDR1 reads GTSNPN; CDR2 reads SVGIG (reference sequence). Trimming at V came to 8 bases and at J to 4 bases, leaving 6 bases not matched to a gene. Here the CDR3 reads CATGQGGETQYF. CDR3 DNA sequence: TGTGCCACAGGACAGGGTGGAGAGACCCAGTACTTC.

This clonotype was observed at least ten times. This chain joins TRBV6-5 and TRBJ1-1; 8 nucleotides agree with TRBD1. The CDR3 totals 14 residues. Trimming took 7 bases from V and 5 from J; bases not matched to a gene: 9. The germline gives CDR1 MNHEY, CDR2 SVGAGI. The CDR3 DNA reads TGTGCCAGCATCCGCGCTACAGGGGGGACTGAAGCTTTCTTT. This gives the protein CASIRATGGTEAFF.

This clonotype was observed many times. This chain links TRBV5-1 with TRBJ2-5, with D perhaps TRBD1 or TRBD2 (6 bases each). This CDR3 is built from 13 residues. Between the trimmed V and J ends, which lost 0 bases and 10 bases, there was a span of 13 bases. CDR1 is SGHRS and CDR2 is YFSETQ in the germline V gene. The CDR3, as DNA: TGCGCCAGCAGCTTGGTCCAGGAGGGGGACCAGTACTTC. It translates to CASSLVQEGDQYF. The full variable domain, completed using reference TRBV5-1 and TRBJ2-5, is KAGVTQTPRYLIKTRGQQVTLSCSPISGHRSVSWYQQTPGQGLQFLFEYFSETQRNKGNFPGRFSGRQFSNSRSEMNVSTLELGDSALYLCASSLVQEGDQYFGPGTRLLVL.

This chain uses TRBV20-1 with TRBJ1-2, with 7 bases aligning to TRBD1. CDR1 DFQATT and CDR2 SNEGSKA come from the germline V gene (reference sequence). This CDR3 spans 12 amino acids. Trimming at V came to 6 bases and at J to 4 bases, leaving 5 bases not matched to a gene. The CDR3 DNA reads TGCAGTGCCATTAGGGACAGCTATGGCTACACCTTC. Translation: CSAIRDSYGYTF.

This clonotype was found many times. The chain has TRBV2 and TRBJ2-5; TRBD1 or TRBD2 may be the D gene (6 bases each). Trimming took 1 base from V and 4 from J, leaving 10 bases between them. CDR3 length: 14 amino acids. Germline CDR1 is SNHLY and CDR2 is FYNNEI. CDR3 amino acids: CASSEGGAGETQYF. For the CDR3, the DNA is TGTGCCAGCAGTGAAGGGGGGGCGGGAGAGACCCAGTACTTC.

CDR3 bases: TGTGCCAGCAGTGGGGACACGAACACTGAAGCTTTCTTT. It translates to CASSGDTNTEAFF. The V and J genes are TRBV12-3 or TRBV12-4 and TRBJ1-1; D might be TRBD1 (6 bases). V was pared by 5 bases and J by 1 base, with 8 bases between. This CDR3 spans 13 amino acids.

This clonotype occurred many times. The chain couples TRBV7-2 to TRBJ2-5, with D unclear. From germline, CDR1 is SGHTA and CDR2 FQGNSA. Trimming pared 3 bases from V and 4 bases from J, leaving 9 bases between. This CDR3 has 13 residues. The CDR3 loop reads CASSFGRRETQYF. The CDR3 nucleotides are TGTGCCAGCAGCTTCGGCAGGCGAGAGACCCAGTACTTC.

The V call is TRBV29-1, the J call TRBJ1-1, with 7 bases that match TRBD1. Germline CDR1 reads SQVTM; CDR2 reads ANQGSEA. The CDR3 is 11 amino acids. The trim removed 7 bases at V and 7 bases at J, leaving 6 bases unmatched. CDR3 coding DNA: TGCAGCGCCGGGACAGCGTATGAAGCTTTCTTT. This encodes CSAGTAYEAFF.

This clonotype has a count of ten or more. The chain links TRBV6-2 or TRBV6-3 to TRBJ2-7; D perhaps matches TRBD1 (5 bases). Germline loops: CDR1 MNHEY, CDR2 SVGEGT. V dropped 6 bases and J dropped 1 base, with 7 bases sitting between them. This CDR3 has 12 residues. The CDR3 coding sequence is TGTGCCAGCAGCGCAGGGTCCTACGAGCAGTACTTC. This codes for CASSAGSYEQYF.

This clonotype was counted many times. The V and J genes are TRBV18 and TRBJ1-1; a possible D gene is TRBD1 (5 bases). The CDR3 consists of 15 residues. The germline CDR1 and CDR2 sequences are KGHSH and LQKENI. Trimming left V 1 base short and J 0 bases short, with 9 bases between. The CDR3 protein is CASSPQGMMNTEAFF. The CDR3 DNA follows: TGTGCCAGCTCACCACAGGGGATGATGAACACTGAAGCTTTCTTT.